Below are 14 T cell receptor beta chains sequenced from a single sample in a study of PD-1 blockade in mismatch repair-deficient tumors (dated 2017 in TCRdb). Libraries were built with the immunoSEQ multiplex PCR assay. TCRdb limited this immuneACCESS table to in-frame rearrangements with V and J called. A share of clones is missing; checked studies link under half to unresolved V genes, and the rest is unexplained. In this sample the table shows fewer than 50,000 clones, roughly 80% of which occur a single time. The ten largest make up roughly 22% of the sample. The input for sequencing was peripheral blood, taken 4 weeks after starting pembrolizumab. The source of these receptors is an adult with mismatch repair-deficient cancer.

This chain links TRBV4-3 with TRBJ2-7, with 9 bases fitting TRBD2. The trim removed 2 bases at V and 6 bases at J, leaving 8 bases unmatched. CDR3 length equals 15 residues. Germline assignment: CDR1 LGHNA and CDR2 YSLEER. The CDR3 DNA sequence: TGCGCCAGCAGCCAATTCCGGCTAGCGGGAACCGAGCAGTACTTC. It translates to CASSQFRLAGTEQYF.

This clone has only a few counts. J is TRBJ2-2 and V is TRBV6-4, with D tentatively TRBD2 (6 bases). V shed 4 bases and J shed 3 bases, with 6 bases lying between them. Per germline, CDR1 MRHNA and CDR2 SNTAGT. The CDR3 loop spans 13 amino acids. The CDR3 loop reads CASSAGDTGELFF. DNA for the CDR3: TGTGCCAGCAGTGCGGGAGACACCGGGGAGCTGTTTTTT.

This chain connects TRBV20-1 to TRBJ2-4; D ambiguous. The CDR3 runs 11 residues. With 3 bases removed from V and 8 bases from J, the gap between germline ends came to 8 bases. Germline V gene sequence: CDR1 DFQATT, CDR2 SNEGSKA (reference sequence). The CDR3 DNA follows: TGCAGTGCTAGGCACGAGGACATTCAGTACTTC. Translation: CSARHEDIQYF.

The gene calls are TRBV2 and TRBJ2-1; 7 positions agree with TRBD1. CDR1 is SNHLY and CDR2 is FYNNEI in the germline V gene. V lost 6 bases to trimming and J lost 9 bases; unmatched junction nucleotides: 8. This CDR3 has 13 residues. The DNA of the CDR3 is TGTGCCAGCAGGTACGGCAGGGACAGTGAGCAGTTCTTC. Its protein is CASRYGRDSEQFF.

The V and J genes are TRBV7-2 and TRBJ2-5; maybe TRBD1 (6 bases). V dropped 0 bases and J dropped 2 bases, with 7 bases sitting between them. Germline loops: CDR1 SGHTA, CDR2 FQGNSA. The CDR3 has 14 residues. The CDR3 sequence is CASSLADRQETQYF. For the CDR3, the DNA is TGTGCCAGCAGCTTAGCGGACAGACAAGAGACCCAGTACTTC.

V gene TRBV7-2 combines with J gene TRBJ2-7; no clear D gene. The germline CDR1 and CDR2 sequences are SGHTA and FQGNSA. This CDR3 contains 15 residues. V was shortened by 5 bases and J by 2 bases, with 16 bases between the two germline ends. The CDR3 nucleotides are TGTGCCAGCAGCACCTTGTCGGGTCCCACCTACGAGCAGTACTTC. It is translated as CASSTLSGPTYEQYF. The full variable domain, with the rest looked up from reference TRBV7-2 and TRBJ2-7, is GAGVSQSPSNKVTEKGKDVELRCDPISGHTALYWYRQSLGQGLEFLIYFQGNSAPDKSGLPSDRFSAERTGGSVSTLTIQRTQQEDSAVYLCASSTLSGPTYEQYFGPGTRLTVT.

The chain couples TRBV9 to TRBJ2-5; 8 bases match TRBD1. After removal of 4 bases from V and 2 bases from J, the junction contained 13 bases not matched to a gene. This CDR3 region has 17 residues. CDR1 and CDR2 from the germline V gene are SGDLS and YYNGEE. The CDR3 protein is CASSKSGGLGSQETQYF. The CDR3 bases are TGTGCCAGCAGCAAATCAGGGGGCCTGGGATCTCAAGAGACCCAGTACTTC.

The gene calls are TRBV6-6 and TRBJ2-7; TRBD1 aligns across 8 bases. V was clipped by 0 bases and J by 6 bases; unmatched bases: 4. This CDR3 spans 14 amino acids. CDR1 is MNHNY and CDR2 is SVGAGI in the germline V gene (reference sequence). Here the CDR3 reads CASSYSRTGIEQYF. DNA for the CDR3: TGTGCCAGCAGTTACTCGAGGACAGGGATCGAGCAGTACTTC.

This clone was counted once. This chain joins TRBV5-1 and TRBJ1-3, with 7 bases fitting TRBD1. The length of the CDR3 is 17 residues. Germline values: CDR1 SGHRS, CDR2 YFSETQ. The V segment lost 4 bases and the J segment 0 bases; nucleotides outside the gene matches: 10. DNA of the CDR3: TGCGCCAGCAGCCTCTCGCTGACAGGGATCTCTGGAAACACCATATATTTT. This sequence encodes CASSLSLTGISGNTIYF.

The V gene is TRBV4-2, the J gene TRBJ2-5; D possibly matches TRBD1 or TRBD2 (7 bases each). The CDR3 loop spans 15 amino acids. The germline V gene encodes CDR1 LGHNA and CDR2 YNFKEQ. V was pared by 6 bases and J by 5 bases, with 19 bases between. The CDR3, as DNA: TGTGCCAGCAGGCCTCGACAGGGAGGGGGGGAGACCCAGTACTTC. It codes for CASRPRQGGGETQYF.

The genes are TRBV11-3 and TRBJ2-1; no clear D gene. V lost 0 bases and J 7 bases, leaving 10 bases between the germline ends. The germline CDR1 and CDR2 sequences are SGHNT and YENEEA. This CDR3 has 14 residues. CDR3 loop: CASSLEVRGNEQFF. The CDR3, as DNA: TGTGCCAGCAGCTTAGAAGTCCGTGGGAATGAGCAGTTCTTC. Looking up the rest from reference TRBV11-3 and TRBJ2-1 gives the full variable domain: EAGVVQSPRYKIIEKKQPVAFWCNPISGHNTLYWYLQNLGQGPELLIRYENEEAVDDSQLPKDRFSAERLKGVDSTLKIQPAELGDSAVYLCASSLEVRGNEQFFGPGTRLTVL.

The CDR3 loop is CASGGGGPGHSEQFF. CDR3 nucleotides: TGTGCCAGCGGGGGAGGGGGGCCAGGGCACAGTGAGCAGTTCTTC. V gene TRBV6-5 combines with J gene TRBJ2-1, with D perhaps TRBD2 (7 bases). The V end was cut by 8 bases, the J end by 9 bases, with 23 bases between. The length of the CDR3 is 15 residues. Germline V CDR1 and CDR2: MNHEY, SVGAGI.

The chain recombines TRBV4-1 with TRBJ2-3; 9 positions match TRBD2. This CDR3 has 16 amino acids. The ends lost 2 bases at V and 5 bases at J; junction bases unmatched: 8. Germline V gene data show CDR1 as MGHRA and CDR2 as YSYEKL. In DNA, the CDR3 is TGCGCCAGCAGCCAAATCGGCGGGAGGGCCGGAGATACGCAGTATTTT. This sequence encodes CASSQIGGRAGDTQYF.

The gene calls are TRBV7-2 and TRBJ1-1, with D perhaps TRBD1 (5 bases). V dropped 2 bases and J dropped 5 bases, with 12 bases sitting between them. CDR1 is SGHTA, CDR2 FQGNSA, per germline. CDR3 size: 14 residues. The CDR3, as DNA: TGTGCCAGCAGCTTACAGGGCAAGGGGACTGAAGCTTTCTTT. It translates to CASSLQGKGTEAFF.